The next 27 T cell receptor beta chains were all read from a single sample in a study of T-cell memory formation after mild COVID-19. TCRdb itself ran the 5' RACE reads through MiXCR, one entry per CDR3 protein. The sample consists of under 650,000 distinct CDR3 sequences, approximately 19% of them appearing once. Source material: PBMCs or a T cell subset sorted from them (not recorded which). The receptors shown here come from an adult woman who had mild COVID-19 (a few samples of this study predate the infection). Cell type and time point are not known.

This clonotype has only a few counts. The rearrangement joins TRBV24-1 to TRBJ2-7; a weak D match, TRBD2 (6 bases). V was pared by 6 bases and J by 7 bases, with 18 bases between. The CDR3 spans 14 residues. Germline CDR1 and CDR2: KGHDR and SFDVKD. The CDR3 DNA reads TGTGCCACCAGTTGGGCAGGGAGGAGCAATGAGCAGTACTTC. Amino acid sequence: CATSWAGRSNEQYF.

The chain employs TRBV15 and TRBJ1-3; D may be TRBD1 (5 bases). The CDR3 covers 14 residues. Deletions cut 4 bases from V and 4 bases from J, with 11 bases between. Germline V gene lookup returns CDR1 LNHNV and CDR2 YYDKDF (reference sequence). CDR3 in DNA: TGTGCCACCAGCATCGGGGGGACCGGAAACACCATATATTTT. Translation gives CATSIGGTGNTIYF.

The sample holds a few counts of this clonotype. V is TRBV6-2 or TRBV6-3 and J is TRBJ2-7; 11 bases are shared with TRBD2. The V gene's germline CDR1 is MNHEY and CDR2 SVGEGT. CDR3 length: 16 amino acids. V lost 4 bases, J lost 0 bases, and 5 bases stayed unmatched. The chain's CDR3 is CASSSPTSGTSYEQYF. CDR3 in DNA: TGTGCCAGCAGTTCCCCGACTAGCGGGACCTCCTACGAGCAGTACTTC.

In its sample, this clonotype was seen a few times. V gene TRBV7-9 combines with J gene TRBJ1-1; D call uncertain. The CDR3 has 13 amino acids. V dropped 4 bases and J dropped 7 bases, with 13 bases sitting between them. The germline gives CDR1 SEHNR, CDR2 FQNEAQ (reference sequence). The CDR3 sequence: CASSSSAGGEAFF. CDR3 bases: TGTGCCAGCAGCTCATCGGCTGGTGGTGAAGCTTTCTTT.

This clonotype was recorded a few times. The chain uses TRBV7-3 and TRBJ1-2; D is uncertain. With 5 bases removed from V and 3 bases from J, the gap between germline ends came to 13 bases. The CDR3 length is 14 residues. Germline V gives CDR1 SGHTA, CDR2 FQGTGA. The CDR3 coding sequence is TGTGCCAGCAGCCCAGGAAACGCCGACTATGGCTACACCTTC. This gives the protein CASSPGNADYGYTF.

This clonotype was counted many times. This chain joins TRBV9 and TRBJ2-7; D is tentatively TRBD1 or TRBD2 (7 bases each). Germline assignment: CDR1 SGDLS and CDR2 YYNGEE. V lost 4 bases, J lost 5 bases, and 19 bases lay in between. This CDR3 region has 15 residues. The DNA for the CDR3 is TGTGCCAGCAGCAAAGCTGACAGGGCGGGGGACGAGCAGTACTTC. This codes for CASSKADRAGDEQYF.

The chain links TRBV20-1 to TRBJ2-5; 7 bases align to TRBD1. The CDR3 is 11 residues long. Germline V gene lookup returns CDR1 DFQATT and CDR2 SNEGSKA (reference sequence). The ends lost 8 bases at V and 5 bases at J; junction bases unmatched: 5. CDR3 nucleotide sequence: TGCAGTACATCACAGGGGGAGACCCAGTACTTC. This encodes CSTSQGETQYF.

This clonotype was seen a few times. V gene TRBV7-2 combines with J gene TRBJ1-5; possibly TRBD1 for D (5 bases). The CDR3 is 16 residues long. Trimming shortened V by 0 bases and J by 3 bases, and 12 bases separated the two germline ends. Germline V gene data show CDR1 as SGHTA and CDR2 as FQGNSA. Here the CDR3 DNA reads TGTGCCAGCAGCTTAGCCGAAGGGACCCTCAATCAGCCCCAGCATTTT. Translating it yields CASSLAEGTLNQPQHF.

CDR3 DNA: TGTGCCAGCTATTGGGGGACAGGGCTCAATGAGCAGTTCTTC. Its protein is CASYWGTGLNEQFF. This chain links TRBV12-3 or TRBV12-4 with TRBJ2-1; TRBD1 matches at 9 bases. This CDR3 comprises 14 residues. The V segment lost 8 bases and the J segment 6 bases; nucleotides outside the gene matches: 8.

The genes are TRBV7-8 and TRBJ2-7, with 7 bases matching TRBD2. The V gene's germline CDR1 is SGHVS and CDR2 FQNEAQ. This CDR3 comprises 15 residues. V dropped 1 base and J dropped 2; count of bases not matched to a gene: 5. In DNA, the CDR3 is TGTGCCAGCAGCTTAGATGCGGGAGCCCCCTACGAGCAGTACTTC. This translates into CASSLDAGAPYEQYF.

This clonotype showed up many times. This chain joins TRBV29-1 and TRBJ2-4, with 8 bases that match TRBD2. Losses at the gene ends were 3 bases for V and 8 bases for J; bases not matched to a gene: 0. The germline V gene encodes CDR1 SQVTM and CDR2 ANQGSEA. The CDR3 has 11 residues. This chain's CDR3 is CSVDSGDIQYF. CDR3 DNA: TGCAGCGTTGATAGCGGGGACATTCAGTACTTC.

The chain links TRBV6-5 to TRBJ1-5; TRBD1 is a possible D gene (6 bases). The V end was cut by 5 bases, the J end by 1 base, with 12 bases between. The CDR3 extends over 15 amino acids. In germline, CDR1 is MNHEY, CDR2 SVGAGI. The CDR3 sequence is CASSPTGASNQPQHF. CDR3 sequence (DNA): TGTGCCAGCAGTCCTACGGGGGCGAGCAATCAGCCCCAGCATTTT.

This clonotype was recorded a few times. This rearrangement joins TRBV12-3 or TRBV12-4 to TRBJ2-2; 12 bases map to TRBD1. This CDR3 comprises 15 residues. The trim removed 7 bases at V and 6 bases at J, leaving 6 bases unmatched. The CDR3 DNA sequence: TGTGCCAGCACCCTCCGGGACAGGGGGCCCGGGGAGCTGTTTTTT. It specifies CASTLRDRGPGELFF.

This clonotype was counted at least ten times. V usage is TRBV5-1 and J usage is TRBJ1-1, with D hard to call. Germline V gene lookup returns CDR1 SGHRS and CDR2 YFSETQ. V gave up 0 bases and J gave up 1 base, with 4 bases separating them. The CDR3 spans 13 residues. The CDR3 protein is CASSLDPNTEAFF. CDR3 sequence (DNA): TGCGCCAGCAGCTTGGACCCGAACACTGAAGCTTTCTTT.

This clonotype was seen only a few times. A clone one base away is much larger, so this may be a read error. The rearrangement uses TRBV20-1 and TRBJ1-1; a possible D gene is TRBD1 (5 bases). This CDR3 contains 13 residues. The germline V gene has CDR1 DFQATT and CDR2 SNEGSKA (reference sequence). In nucleotides, the CDR3 is TGCAGTGCTAGAGGGGGGTTGAACACTCAAGCTTTCTTT. As protein: CSARGGLNTQAFF.

This clonotype came up a few times. CDR3 coding DNA: TGCAGTGCCCCGGACAGGGGGCAAGGGGAGACCCAGTACTTC. Residues: CSAPDRGQGETQYF. V usage is TRBV20-1 and J usage is TRBJ2-5, with 11 bases that match TRBD1. V shed 6 bases and J 5 bases; nucleotides not matched to a gene: 8. This CDR3 has 14 residues. Germline V lookup: CDR1 DFQATT, CDR2 SNEGSKA (reference sequence).

This clonotype was counted only a few times. The J gene is TRBJ2-7, the V gene TRBV6-1, with a tentative D call TRBD2 (6 bases). Germline V gives CDR1 MNHNS, CDR2 SASEGT. The CDR3 is 15 amino acids. Trimming shortened V by 6 bases and J by 2 bases, and 17 bases separated the two germline ends. The CDR3 spells CASRRPGGAAYEQYF. The CDR3 DNA reads as TGTGCCAGCAGGAGACCGGGCGGGGCTGCCTACGAGCAGTACTTC.

This clonotype was seen a handful of times. CDR3 nucleotide sequence: TGCGCCAGCAGCCCCCCAGGGAGCGGGGGGGCCAATGAGCAGTTCTTC. This encodes CASSPPGSGGANEQFF. The chain is built from TRBV5-1 and TRBJ2-1, with 10 bases identical to TRBD2. The V and J ends lost 4 bases and 6 bases, in that order; junction bases with no gene match: 10. CDR3 length: 16 residues. Germline CDR1 SGHRS, CDR2 YFSETQ.

V usage is TRBV27 and J usage is TRBJ2-5; TRBD2 matches at 11 bases. This CDR3 region has 15 residues. Germline CDR1 reads MNHEY; CDR2 reads SMNVEV (reference sequence). Trimming at V came to 7 bases and at J to 4 bases, leaving 8 bases not matched to a gene. CDR3 sequence: CASTPSGTSGETQYF. CDR3 bases: TGTGCCAGCACTCCCTCGGGGACTAGCGGAGAGACCCAGTACTTC.

The table lists this clonotype with a few counts. This chain uses TRBV25-1 with TRBJ2-7, with 10 bases aligning to TRBD2. CDR1 is MGHDK, CDR2 SYGVNS, per germline. CDR3 length: 17 residues. Trimming cost V 5 bases and J 0 bases; bases outside gene matches: 10. CDR3 sequence reads: CASSNGLAEDSSYEQYF. CDR3 sequence (DNA): TGTGCCAGCAGTAACGGACTAGCGGAAGATAGCTCCTACGAGCAGTACTTC.

The CDR3 DNA follows: TGCAGCGTTTTTGTCCCCGGGCGCTCCACTGAAGCTTTCTTT. This gives the protein CSVFVPGRSTEAFF. The rearrangement joins TRBV29-1 to TRBJ1-1; D remains unclear. This CDR3 is 14 amino acids long. V was shortened by 5 bases and J by 4 bases, with 17 bases between the two germline ends. Looked up from germline, CDR1 is SQVTM and CDR2 is ANQGSEA.

This clonotype has ten or more counts. The chain combines TRBV5-1 with TRBJ2-7; D may be TRBD1 or TRBD2 (5 bases each). In germline, CDR1 is SGHRS, CDR2 YFSETQ. V gave up 0 bases and J gave up 2 bases, with 9 bases separating them. This CDR3 contains 14 residues. The CDR3 DNA is TGCGCCAGCAGCTTGGTCGGGGCTCCCTACGAGCAGTACTTC. Encoded protein: CASSLVGAPYEQYF.

This clonotype was seen a few times. The CDR3 reads CASSWTSGGVNEQFF. The CDR3 region has the DNA TGCGCCAGCAGCTGGACTAGCGGGGGGGTCAATGAGCAGTTCTTC. The chain has TRBV10-2 and TRBJ2-1, with 15 bases aligning to TRBD2. Germline loops: CDR1 WSHSY, CDR2 SAAADI. The CDR3 contains 15 residues. V lost 6 bases to trimming and J lost 6 bases; unmatched junction nucleotides: 3.

This chain joins TRBV9 and TRBJ2-6; 11 bases map to TRBD2. The ends lost 3 bases at V and 0 bases at J; junction bases unmatched: 5. The CDR3 spans 18 residues. CDR1 is SGDLS and CDR2 is YYNGEE in the germline V gene. This CDR3 reads CASSDGLAGGSGANVLTF. The CDR3 DNA reads as TGTGCCAGCAGCGACGGACTAGCGGGCGGCTCTGGGGCCAACGTCCTGACTTTC.

The chain employs TRBV30 and TRBJ2-2; possibly TRBD2 for D (5 bases). With 4 bases removed from V and 0 bases from J, the gap between germline ends came to 12 bases. This CDR3 is 15 amino acids long. From germline, CDR1 is GTSNPN and CDR2 SVGIG (reference sequence). CDR3 sequence: CAWKVSGTNTGELFF. In DNA form, the CDR3 reads TGTGCCTGGAAGGTCTCGGGGACGAACACCGGGGAGCTGTTTTTT.

DNA of the CDR3: TGTGCCAGCAGTCCAGAGAGGCCAGGGCCTGGGAGTGGCTACACCTTC. It codes for CASSPERPGPGSGYTF. The chain joins TRBV6-1 to TRBJ1-2, with D perhaps TRBD1 (5 bases). The CDR3 length is 16 residues. Germline loops: CDR1 MNHNS, CDR2 SASEGT. V dropped 5 bases and J dropped 7 bases, with 23 bases sitting between them.

At least ten counts were recorded for this clonotype. The chain couples TRBV20-1 to TRBJ2-5, with 8 nucleotides matching TRBD1. The V and J ends lost 6 bases and 1 base, in that order; junction bases with no gene match: 4. Germline CDR1 and CDR2: DFQATT and SNEGSKA (reference sequence). This CDR3 has 13 amino acids. CDR3 sequence: CSAEQGVQETQYF. CDR3 DNA: TGCAGTGCCGAACAGGGGGTCCAAGAGACCCAGTACTTC.